This TCR beta chain was identified during a study of beta chain features in type 1 diabetes. The CDR3 runs to 14 residues. Trimming removed 1 base at V and 1 base at J, with 7 bases between. Germline V gives CDR1 LGHNA, CDR2 YSLEER. Expressed TCRB transcripts got sequenced, as all isolated RNA was reverse transcribed. Repertoires were generated with immunoSEQ multiplex PCR, while TCRdb's copy carries only in-frame clones and drops some. The data show about 360,000 clones, with around an eighth seen just once and more than 0.015% held by the top ten. Findings and caveats of the study: For Type 1 diabetes patients, all four CD4+ subsets carried TCRB CDR3s that were moderately but significantly shorter. Possible PCR preference for shorter templates applied equally to patients and controls.

As to this clone: The antigen remains undetermined.

The material sequenced was naive CD4+ T cells from blood. The V call is TRBV4-3, the J call TRBJ1-1; D remains unclear. This clonotype was sampled from a man younger than 35 in good health. CDR3 in amino acids: CASSQGEGNTEAFF. In DNA, the CDR3 is TGCGCCAGCAGCCAAGGTGAGGGGAACACTGAAGCTTTCTTT.